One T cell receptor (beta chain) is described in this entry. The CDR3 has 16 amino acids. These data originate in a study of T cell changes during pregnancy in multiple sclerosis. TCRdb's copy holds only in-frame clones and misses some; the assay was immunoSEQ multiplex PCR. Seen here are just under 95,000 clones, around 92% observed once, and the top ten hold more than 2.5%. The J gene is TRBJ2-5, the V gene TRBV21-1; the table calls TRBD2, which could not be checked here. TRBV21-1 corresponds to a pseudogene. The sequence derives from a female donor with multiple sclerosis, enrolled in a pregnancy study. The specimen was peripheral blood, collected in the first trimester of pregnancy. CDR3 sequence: CASSTATKIPPGTQYF. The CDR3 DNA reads TGTGCCAGCAGCACTGCTACGAAAATTCCACCGGGGACCCAGTACTTC.